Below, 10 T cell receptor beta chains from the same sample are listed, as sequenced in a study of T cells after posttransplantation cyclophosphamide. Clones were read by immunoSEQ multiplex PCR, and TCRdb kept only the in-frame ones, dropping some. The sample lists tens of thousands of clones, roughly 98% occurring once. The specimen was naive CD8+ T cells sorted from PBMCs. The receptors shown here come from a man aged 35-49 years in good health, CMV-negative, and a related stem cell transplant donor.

CDR3 protein: CASSSAGVYEQYF. The CDR3 coding sequence is TGTGCCAGCAGCTCTGCGGGAGTTTACGAGCAGTACTTC. The V call is TRBV11-1, the J call TRBJ2-7, with 7 bases lining up with TRBD2. The germline V gene encodes CDR1 SGHAT and CDR2 FQDESV (reference sequence). The V gene end was trimmed by 4 bases and the J gene end by 4 bases; junction bases not matched to a gene: 4. The CDR3 contains 13 residues. The full variable domain, rest sourced from reference TRBV11-1 and TRBJ2-7, is EAEVAQSPRYKITEKSQAVAFWCDPISGHATLYWYRQILGQGPELLVQFQDESVVDDSQLPKDRFSAERLKGVDSTLKIQPAELGDSAMYLCASSSAGVYEQYFGPGTRLTVT.

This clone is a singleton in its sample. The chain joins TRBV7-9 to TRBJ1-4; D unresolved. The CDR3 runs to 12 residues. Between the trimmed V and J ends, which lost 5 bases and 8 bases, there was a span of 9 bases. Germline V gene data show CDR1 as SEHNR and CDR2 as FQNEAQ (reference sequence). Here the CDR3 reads CASSRGYEKLFF. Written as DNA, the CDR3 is TGTGCCAGCAGCCGAGGGTACGAAAAACTGTTTTTT.

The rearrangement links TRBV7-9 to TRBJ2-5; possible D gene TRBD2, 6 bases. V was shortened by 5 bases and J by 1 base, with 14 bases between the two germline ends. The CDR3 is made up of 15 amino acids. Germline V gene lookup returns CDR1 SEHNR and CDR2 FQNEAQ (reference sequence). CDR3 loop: CASSPHREPQETQYF. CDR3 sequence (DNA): TGTGCCAGCAGCCCTCACCGGGAGCCCCAAGAGACCCAGTACTTC.

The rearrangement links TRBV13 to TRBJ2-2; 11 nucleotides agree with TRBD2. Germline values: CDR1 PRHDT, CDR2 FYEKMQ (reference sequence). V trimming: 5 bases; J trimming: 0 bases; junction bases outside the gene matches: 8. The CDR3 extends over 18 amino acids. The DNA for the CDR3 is TGTGCCAGCAGCCCCCAAAGACTAGCGGGGACGAACACCGGGGAGCTGTTTTTT. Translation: CASSPQRLAGTNTGELFF.

The CDR3 is CASSHFGAGNYEQYF. CDR3 nucleotide sequence: TGTGCCAGCAGCCATTTCGGAGCGGGGAACTACGAGCAGTACTTC. The gene calls are TRBV7-6 and TRBJ2-7; TRBD2 matches 7 bases. The CDR3 covers 15 residues. Germline CDR1 reads SGHVS; CDR2 reads FNYEAQ. The V gene end was trimmed by 5 bases and the J gene end by 3 bases; junction bases not matched to a gene: 10. Filled out from reference TRBV7-6 and TRBJ2-7, the complete variable domain reads GAGVSQSPRYKVTKRGQDVALRCDPISGHVSLYWYRQALGQGPEFLTYFNYEAQQDKSGLPNDRFSAERPEGSISTLTIQRTEQRDSAMYRCASSHFGAGNYEQYFGPGTRLTVT.

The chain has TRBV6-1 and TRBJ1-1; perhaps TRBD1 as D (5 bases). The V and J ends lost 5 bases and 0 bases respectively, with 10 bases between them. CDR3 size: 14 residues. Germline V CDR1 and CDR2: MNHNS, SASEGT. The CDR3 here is CASSSRGLNTEAFF. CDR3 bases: TGTGCCAGCAGTTCACGGGGGTTGAACACTGAAGCTTTCTTT.

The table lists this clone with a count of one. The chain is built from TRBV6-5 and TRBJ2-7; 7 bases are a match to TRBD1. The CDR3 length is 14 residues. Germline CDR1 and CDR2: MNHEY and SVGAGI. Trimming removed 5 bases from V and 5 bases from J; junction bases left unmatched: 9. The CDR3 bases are TGTGCCAGCAGTGAAACACAGGGGTGGGACGAGCAGTACTTC. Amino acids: CASSETQGWDEQYF.

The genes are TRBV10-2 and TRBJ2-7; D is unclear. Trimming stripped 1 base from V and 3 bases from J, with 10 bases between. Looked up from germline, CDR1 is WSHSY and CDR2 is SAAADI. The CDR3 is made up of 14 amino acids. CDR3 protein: CASSEFGTDYEQYF. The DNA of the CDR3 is TGCGCCAGCAGTGAGTTTGGCACCGACTACGAGCAGTACTTC.

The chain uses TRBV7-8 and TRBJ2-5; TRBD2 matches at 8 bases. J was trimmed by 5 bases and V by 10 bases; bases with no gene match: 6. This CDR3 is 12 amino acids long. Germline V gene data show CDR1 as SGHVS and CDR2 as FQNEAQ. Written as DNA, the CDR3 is TGTGCCACCTCGGGGGGGGCCGAGACCCAGTACTTC. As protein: CATSGGAETQYF.

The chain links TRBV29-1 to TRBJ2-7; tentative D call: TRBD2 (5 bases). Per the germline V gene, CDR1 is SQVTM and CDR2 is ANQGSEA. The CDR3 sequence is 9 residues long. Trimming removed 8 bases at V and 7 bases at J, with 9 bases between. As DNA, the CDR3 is TGCAGCCCCGAGGGTGAGCAGTACTTC. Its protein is CSPEGEQYF.